This paragraph covers one T cell receptor beta chain sequence. The antigen is not known. This sample was taken from a study of cytomegalovirus exposure and HLA in healthy donors. Study conclusions and caveats: Later on, an analysis found that several of the most significant clusters appeared to be linked to common viral pathogens, which included parvovirus B19. Analysis was performed later, and it showed HLA-associated TCR beta chains to be more clonally expanded than equally common others. As a later analysis showed, a missense DCLRE1C variant was linked to trimming of TCR beta V- and J-genes. The investigators catalogued 150 to 200 TCR beta chains as cytomegalovirus-associated.

The PCR ran on 60 Vbeta and 13 Jbeta primers. The repertoire was sequenced with immunoSEQ multiplex PCR; TCRdb's copy has only in-frame clones and lacks some. The sample contains approximately 150,000 clones, 70% to 85% of which appear only once. CDR1 and CDR2 from the germline V gene are SGHVS and FQNEAQ. The CDR3 is made up of 15 amino acids. V lost 6 bases, J lost 4 bases, and 10 bases stayed unmatched. This receptor was obtained from a human donor in good health. The specimen was PBMCs. The rearrangement links TRBV7-8 to TRBJ1-2, with 8 bases aligning to TRBD1. The CDR3 sequence is CASRGPRTGPYGYTF. Written as DNA, the CDR3 is TGTGCCAGCAGGGGACCACGGACAGGGCCCTATGGCTACACCTTC.